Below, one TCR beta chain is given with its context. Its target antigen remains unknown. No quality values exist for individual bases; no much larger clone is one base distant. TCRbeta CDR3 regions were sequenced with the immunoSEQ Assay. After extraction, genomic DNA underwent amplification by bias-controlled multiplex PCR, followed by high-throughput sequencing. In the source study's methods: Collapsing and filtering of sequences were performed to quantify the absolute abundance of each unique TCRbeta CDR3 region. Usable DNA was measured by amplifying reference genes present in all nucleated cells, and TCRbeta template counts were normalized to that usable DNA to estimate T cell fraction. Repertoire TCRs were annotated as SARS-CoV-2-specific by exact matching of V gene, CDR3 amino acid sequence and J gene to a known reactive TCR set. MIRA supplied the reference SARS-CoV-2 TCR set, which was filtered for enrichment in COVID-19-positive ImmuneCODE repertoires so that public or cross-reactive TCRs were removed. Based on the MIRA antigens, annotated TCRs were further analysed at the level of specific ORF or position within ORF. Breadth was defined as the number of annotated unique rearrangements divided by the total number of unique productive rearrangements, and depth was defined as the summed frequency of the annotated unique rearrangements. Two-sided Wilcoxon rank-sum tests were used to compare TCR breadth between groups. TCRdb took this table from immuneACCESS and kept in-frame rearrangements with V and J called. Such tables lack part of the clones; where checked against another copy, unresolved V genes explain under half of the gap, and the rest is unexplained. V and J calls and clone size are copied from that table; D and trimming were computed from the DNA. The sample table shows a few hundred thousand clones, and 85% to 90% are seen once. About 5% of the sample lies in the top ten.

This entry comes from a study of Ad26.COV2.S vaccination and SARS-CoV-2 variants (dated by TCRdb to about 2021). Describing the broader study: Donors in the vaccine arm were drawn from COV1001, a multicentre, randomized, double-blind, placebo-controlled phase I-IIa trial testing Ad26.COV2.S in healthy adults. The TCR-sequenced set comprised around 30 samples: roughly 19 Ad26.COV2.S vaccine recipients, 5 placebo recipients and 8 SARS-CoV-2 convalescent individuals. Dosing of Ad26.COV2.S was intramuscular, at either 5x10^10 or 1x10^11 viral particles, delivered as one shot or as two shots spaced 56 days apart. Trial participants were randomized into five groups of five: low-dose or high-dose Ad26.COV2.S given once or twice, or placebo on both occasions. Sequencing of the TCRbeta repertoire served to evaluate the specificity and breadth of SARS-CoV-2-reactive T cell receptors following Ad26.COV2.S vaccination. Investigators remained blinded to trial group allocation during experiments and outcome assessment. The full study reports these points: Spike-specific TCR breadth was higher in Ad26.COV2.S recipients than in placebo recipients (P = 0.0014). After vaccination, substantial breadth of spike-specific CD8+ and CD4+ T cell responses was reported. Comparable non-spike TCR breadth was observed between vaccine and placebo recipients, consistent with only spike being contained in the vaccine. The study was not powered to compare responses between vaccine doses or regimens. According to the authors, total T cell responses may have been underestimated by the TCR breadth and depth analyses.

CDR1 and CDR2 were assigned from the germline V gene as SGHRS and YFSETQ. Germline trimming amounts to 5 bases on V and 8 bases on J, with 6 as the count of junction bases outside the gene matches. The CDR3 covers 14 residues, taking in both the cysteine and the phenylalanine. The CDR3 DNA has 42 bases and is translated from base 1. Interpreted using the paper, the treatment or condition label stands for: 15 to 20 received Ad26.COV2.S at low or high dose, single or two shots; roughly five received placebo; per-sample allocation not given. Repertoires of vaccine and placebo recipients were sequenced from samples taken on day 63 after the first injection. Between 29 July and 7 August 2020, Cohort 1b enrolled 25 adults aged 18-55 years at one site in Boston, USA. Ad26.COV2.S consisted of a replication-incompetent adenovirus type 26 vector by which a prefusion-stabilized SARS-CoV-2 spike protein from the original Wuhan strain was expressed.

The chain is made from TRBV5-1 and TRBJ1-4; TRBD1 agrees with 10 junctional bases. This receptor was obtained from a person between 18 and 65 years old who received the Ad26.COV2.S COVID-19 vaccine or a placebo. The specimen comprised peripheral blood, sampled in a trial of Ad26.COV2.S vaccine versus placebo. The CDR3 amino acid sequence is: CASSTGTGAEKLFF. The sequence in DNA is TGCGCCAGCAGTACCGGGACAGGGGCCGAAAAACTGTTTTTT.